Below are 20 T cell receptor beta chains sequenced from a single sample in a study of blood T cells in healthy people across ages (dated by TCRdb to the mid-2010s). Receptors were amplified or captured by 5' RACE. Instrument on record: Illumina HiSeq 2500. A second PCR of about 6 to 11 cycles was performed with a sample-barcoded 5' primer and a J-beta primer mix. TCRdb's own reprocessing of the public reads used fastp at Q25 and MiXCR and kept productive beta chains. Identical CDR3 proteins give one entry, which carries the most common genes and DNA. The sample profile shows 1.5 million to 2 million distinct CDR3 sequences; around half of them were found once. Of the sample, roughly 2.1% falls within the top ten clones. The source material was blood. The receptors were gathered from a woman aged 35 to 49 in good health.

The chain links TRBV25-1 to TRBJ2-7; no reliable D call. The CDR3 runs 14 residues. V was trimmed by 4 bases and J by 8 bases, leaving 18 bases between them. Germline V gives CDR1 MGHDK, CDR2 SYGVNS. In DNA form, the CDR3 reads TGTGCCAGCAGTGCCAGCCCCAGGTTAAGTCAGCAGTACTTC. Protein product: CASSASPRLSQQYF.

This clonotype was recorded a few times. The genes are TRBV7-2 and TRBJ1-2; D remains ambiguous. The germline V and J ends were trimmed by 1 base and 8 bases, with 8 bases remaining between them. CDR1 SGHTA and CDR2 FQGNSA come from the germline V gene. The CDR3 runs to 12 residues. The CDR3 sequence is CASSLERKGYTF. The CDR3 region has the DNA TGTGCCAGCAGCTTAGAACGTAAGGGCTACACCTTC.

This chain links TRBV19 with TRBJ2-1; 7 bases align to TRBD2. The CDR3 length is 14 residues. Per the germline V gene, CDR1 is LNHDA and CDR2 is SQIVND (reference sequence). V was pared by 1 base and J by 7 bases, with 4 bases of the junction left unmatched. The CDR3: CASSIALAVNEQFF. CDR3 sequence (DNA): TGTGCCAGTAGTATAGCCCTAGCGGTGAATGAGCAGTTCTTC.

The V gene is TRBV6-1, the J gene TRBJ1-4, with D hard to call. V dropped 7 bases and J dropped 1 base, with 10 bases sitting between them. The CDR3 runs 14 residues. CDR1 and CDR2 (germline): MNHNS, SASEGT. The CDR3 loop reads CASISGQTNEKLFF. Written as DNA, the CDR3 is TGTGCCAGCATTTCAGGCCAAACTAATGAAAAACTGTTTTTT.

The chain employs TRBV20-1 and TRBJ2-1; TRBD2 aligns across 12 bases. CDR3 length: 15 amino acids. The V and J ends lost 3 bases and 4 bases, in that order; junction bases with no gene match: 4. Germline CDR1 is DFQATT and CDR2 is SNEGSKA (reference sequence). The CDR3 here is CSASLLAGGYNEQFF. Written as DNA, the CDR3 is TGCAGTGCTAGTCTACTAGCGGGGGGATACAATGAGCAGTTCTTC.

The sample holds a few counts of this clonotype. V gene TRBV15 combines with J gene TRBJ1-2; D gene uncertain. The V gene's germline CDR1 is LNHNV and CDR2 YYDKDF (reference sequence). V lost 3 bases, J lost 5 bases, and 10 bases lay in between. CDR3 length equals 13 residues. This chain's CDR3 is CATSSEGVYGYTF. The CDR3 nucleotides read TGTGCCACCAGCAGTGAGGGTGTGTATGGCTACACCTTC.

This clonotype was seen a handful of times. The chain joins TRBV6-1 to TRBJ2-7; no clear D gene. This CDR3 is 14 amino acids long. Germline V gene lookup returns CDR1 MNHNS and CDR2 SASEGT. The ends were cut back, 2 bases at V and 1 base at J, with 9 bases in the middle. Written as DNA, the CDR3 is TGTGCCAGCAGTGAACACGATACGTCCTACGAGCAGTACTTC. Protein: CASSEHDTSYEQYF.

This clonotype is a singleton in its sample. The chain has TRBV7-2 and TRBJ1-6, with D possibly TRBD1 on 6 matching bases. Trimming took 2 bases from V and 5 from J, leaving 13 bases between them. Germline values: CDR1 SGHTA, CDR2 FQGNSA. The CDR3 length is 16 residues. The CDR3: CASSLRGGGNNSPLHF. DNA for the CDR3: TGTGCCAGCAGCTTAAGGGGGGGCGGCAATAATTCACCCCTCCACTTT.

This clonotype was picked up a small number of times. CDR3 in amino acids: CASSFGRLAPGSEKLFF. DNA of the CDR3: TGTGCCAGCAGTTTCGGGCGTCTCGCCCCGGGGTCTGAAAAACTGTTTTTT. This chain links TRBV12-3 or TRBV12-4 with TRBJ1-4; D is unresolved. This CDR3 contains 17 residues. Trimming stripped 3 bases from V and 7 bases from J, with 21 bases between.

The rearrangement links TRBV20-1 to TRBJ2-1; either TRBD1 or TRBD2 may fit D (5 bases each). The germline V gene encodes CDR1 DFQATT and CDR2 SNEGSKA (reference sequence). This CDR3 is built from 16 residues. V was pared by 3 bases and J by 2 bases, with 17 bases between. DNA of the CDR3: TGCAGTGCTAGTGCTACATGGGGACCTACCTACAATGAGCAGTTCTTC. Encoded protein: CSASATWGPTYNEQFF.

This clonotype was seen only a few times. The rearrangement uses TRBV6-6 and TRBJ2-7, with D tentatively TRBD1 (5 bases). Between the trimmed V and J ends, which lost 2 bases and 2 bases, there was a span of 16 bases. CDR3 length: 16 amino acids. Germline V gene lookup returns CDR1 MNHNY and CDR2 SVGAGI (reference sequence). The CDR3 loop reads CASSYENRGKTYEQYF. The CDR3 nucleotides are TGTGCCAGCAGTTACGAGAATAGGGGAAAGACCTACGAGCAGTACTTC.

The sample holds a few counts of this clonotype. The genes are TRBV11-3 and TRBJ2-7; D is ambiguous. Trimming left V 2 bases short and J 3 bases short, with 8 bases between. CDR1 and CDR2 from the germline V gene are SGHNT and YENEEA. This CDR3 is 13 amino acids long. CDR3 nucleotide sequence: TGTGCCAGCAGCTTACTAACCGGCTACGAGCAGTACTTC. It specifies CASSLLTGYEQYF.

With respect to this clonotype: This may be a read error: a much more frequent sequence differs by one nucleotide. The chain employs TRBV15 and TRBJ2-6; D gene unclear. This CDR3 has 15 residues. The ends were cut back, 4 bases at V and 1 base at J, with 8 bases in the middle. The germline CDR1 and CDR2 sequences are LNHNV and YYDKDF (reference sequence). CDR3 nucleotide sequence: TGTGCCACCAGCAATGACAAATCTGGGGCCAACGTCCTGACTTTC. Encoded protein: CATSNDKSGANVLTF.

The gene calls are TRBV7-6 and TRBJ2-7, with 9 positions matching TRBD1. V shed 3 bases and J 4 bases; nucleotides not matched to a gene: 7. The germline gives CDR1 SGHVS, CDR2 FNYEAQ. The CDR3 runs to 15 residues. Here the CDR3 DNA reads TGTGCCAGCAGCTTTCAACAGGGGGCGGGATACGAGCAGTACTTC. Amino acids: CASSFQQGAGYEQYF. Combining the CDR3 with reference TRBV7-6 and TRBJ2-7 gives the whole variable domain GAGVSQSPRYKVTKRGQDVALRCDPISGHVSLYWYRQALGQGPEFLTYFNYEAQQDKSGLPNDRFSAERPEGSISTLTIQRTEQRDSAMYRCASSFQQGAGYEQYFGPGTRLTVT.

The chain links TRBV5-1 to TRBJ1-6, with a weak D call TRBD1 (6 bases). The CDR3 is 12 amino acids. CDR1 and CDR2 from the germline V gene are SGHRS and YFSETQ. V was cut by 8 bases and J by 10 bases, with 13 bases left in between. CDR3 nucleotides: TGCGCCAGTCGGGACGGACAGTCACCCCTCCACTTT. This gives the protein CASRDGQSPLHF.

The chain uses TRBV6-6 and TRBJ2-6; D is ambiguous. There are 15 residues in the CDR3. Germline CDR1 and CDR2: MNHNY and SVGAGI (reference sequence). Trimming shortened V by 7 bases and J by 4 bases, and 14 bases separated the two germline ends. The CDR3, as DNA: TGTGCCAGCACCCCTAAGGACGCCGGGGCCAACGTCCTGACTTTC. Protein sequence: CASTPKDAGANVLTF.

The J gene is TRBJ1-2, the V gene TRBV7-9; no reliable D call. The CDR3 sequence is 11 residues long. V dropped 6 bases and J dropped 4 bases, with 6 bases sitting between them. Germline CDR1 is SEHNR and CDR2 is FQNEAQ (reference sequence). The CDR3 bases are TGTGCCAGCAGTATTCCCTATGGCTACACCTTC. Its translation is CASSIPYGYTF.

This chain connects TRBV20-1 to TRBJ2-5, with 10 bases fitting TRBD1. Germline CDR1 DFQATT, CDR2 SNEGSKA (reference sequence). V was pared by 3 bases and J by 5 bases, with 9 bases of the junction left unmatched. This CDR3 has 15 amino acids. The CDR3 DNA reads TGCAGTGCTAGCCTGGACAGGGGGATCGGGGAGACCCAGTACTTC. Residues: CSASLDRGIGETQYF.

This clonotype was seen a few times. The V call is TRBV28, the J call TRBJ2-3; a weak D match, TRBD1 (5 bases). The germline V gene has CDR1 MDHEN and CDR2 SYDVKM. The CDR3 is made up of 16 amino acids. Trimming shortened V by 5 bases and J by 0 bases, and 15 bases separated the two germline ends. Here the CDR3 reads CASSHPTVTSTDTQYF. CDR3 bases: TGTGCCAGCAGTCACCCGACAGTGACTAGCACAGATACGCAGTATTTT.

The chain joins TRBV12-3 or TRBV12-4 to TRBJ2-5; the match to TRBD1 covers 8 bases. The J call could be wrong; TRBJ2-7 is a better fit for the DNA end. CDR3 length equals 15 residues. CDR3 nucleotide sequence: TGTGCCAGCAGCTCCCAGGGGGCTAAACCCTGCGAGCAGTACTTC. Protein: CASSSQGAKPCEQYF.